This passage covers 15 T cell receptor beta chains from one sample sequenced in a study of blood T cell repertoires in COVID-19. Sequencing used immunoSEQ multiplex PCR; TCRdb keeps in-frame clones, though not all of them. The sample lists some 31,000 clones, about nine tenths occurring once. Sequencing was carried out using peripheral blood. The source is a human donor with active COVID-19. The donor label of this sample is uncertain.

The CDR3 DNA reads as TGTGCCAGCAGTGAAAACTTTGGACTCTACACAGATACGCAGTATTTT. As protein: CASSENFGLYTDTQYF. The chain carries TRBV6-1 and TRBJ2-3, with TRBD2 as a possible D gene (5 bases). Germline V gene sequence: CDR1 MNHNS, CDR2 SASEGT. This CDR3 has 16 amino acids. V was pared by 2 bases and J by 2 bases, with 14 bases between.

The gene calls are TRBV7-2 and TRBJ1-3; the match to TRBD1 covers 7 bases. CDR3 length equals 12 residues. Trimming at V came to 3 bases and at J to 11 bases, leaving 4 bases not matched to a gene. Looked up from germline, CDR1 is SGHTA and CDR2 is FQGNSA. The DNA for the CDR3 is TGTGCCAGCAGCTTGACAGGGTTAGCCATATATTTT. Translation: CASSLTGLAIYF.

The V gene is TRBV7-2, the J gene TRBJ2-1; 7 bases fit TRBD2. The CDR3 length is 16 residues. The ends lost 0 bases at V and 4 bases at J; junction bases unmatched: 6. Germline lookup yields CDR1 SGHTA and CDR2 FQGNSA. The CDR3 bases are TGTGCCAGCAGCTTAGCGCTGTCTAGCGGATACAATGAGCAGTTCTTC. This encodes CASSLALSSGYNEQFF.

V usage is TRBV6-4 and J usage is TRBJ1-6; D may be TRBD1 (5 bases). CDR1 is MRHNA, CDR2 SNTAGT, per germline. The CDR3 covers 19 residues. With 2 bases removed from V and 0 bases from J, the gap between germline ends came to 17 bases. The CDR3 DNA follows: TGTGCCAGCAGTGACAGGGGAAGCTCGGAGAGCTCCTATAATTCACCCCTCCACTTT. It is translated as CASSDRGSSESSYNSPLHF.

The chain employs TRBV5-6 and TRBJ1-5; D is possibly TRBD1 (6 bases). Trimming stripped 2 bases from V and 2 bases from J, with 14 bases between. The CDR3 is made up of 16 amino acids. Germline V gene sequence: CDR1 SGHDT, CDR2 YYEEEE. CDR3 amino acids: CASSLSRGGGNQPQHF. The DNA of the CDR3 is TGTGCCAGCAGCTTATCCAGGGGAGGGGGCAATCAGCCCCAGCATTTT.

J is TRBJ1-2 and V is TRBV7-6; D unresolved. V was pared by 4 bases and J by 0 bases, with 12 bases between. There are 15 residues in the CDR3. Germline CDR1 SGHVS, CDR2 FNYEAQ. This CDR3 is CASSSGITANYGYTF. CDR3 bases: TGTGCCAGCAGCTCCGGGATAACAGCTAACTATGGCTACACCTTC.

The chain has TRBV11-3 and TRBJ1-6; D is undetermined. CDR3 size: 15 residues. The germline V gene has CDR1 SGHNT and CDR2 YENEEA. Trimming left V 5 bases short and J 1 base short, with 9 bases between. CDR3 coding DNA: TGTGCCAGCAGCCTCGACGGGTCCTATAATTCACCCCTCCACTTT. This translates into CASSLDGSYNSPLHF.

To note about this clone: A junction end diverges from the germline sequence, so it may reflect a read error. The chain joins TRBV28 to TRBJ2-7; 12 bases are a match to TRBD2. Germline CDR1 and CDR2: MDHEN and SYDVKM. CDR3 length: 17 residues. This CDR3 reads CASSLGLAGSLSHEQYF. The CDR3 DNA is TGTGCCAGCAGTTTAGGACTAGCGGGAAGCCTCTCCCACGAGCAGTACTTC.

This clone was seen just once. The chain uses TRBV6-1 and TRBJ1-6; the D gene is possibly TRBD1 (6 bases). This CDR3 is 15 amino acids long. In germline, CDR1 is MNHNS, CDR2 SASEGT. V lost 2 bases to trimming and J lost 5 bases, with 10 bases between them. This CDR3 reads CASSERAGDNSPLHF. CDR3 coding DNA: TGTGCCAGCAGTGAACGGGCAGGGGATAATTCACCCCTCCACTTT.

CDR3 in amino acids: CASSPLAGRADTQYF. In DNA form, the CDR3 reads TGCGCCAGCAGCCCCCTAGCGGGAAGGGCAGATACGCAGTATTTT. The chain has TRBV5-1 and TRBJ2-3; TRBD2 agrees at 9 bases. Germline CDR1 is SGHRS and CDR2 is YFSETQ. CDR3 length: 15 residues. Losses at the gene ends were 4 bases for V and 4 bases for J; bases not matched to a gene: 7.

This clone was counted only a few times. The V and J genes are TRBV24-1 and TRBJ2-1; 7 bases fit TRBD1. The CDR3 consists of 16 residues. From germline, CDR1 is KGHDR and CDR2 SFDVKD. The trim removed 5 bases at V and 2 bases at J, leaving 8 bases unmatched. CDR3 protein: CATSASGTAPYNEQFF. The CDR3 nucleotides read TGTGCCACCAGTGCCTCCGGGACAGCTCCCTACAATGAGCAGTTCTTC.

V usage is TRBV5-4 and J usage is TRBJ2-1; unclear D gene. V gave up 0 bases and J gave up 7 bases, with 8 bases separating them. CDR3 length: 13 residues. Looked up from germline, CDR1 is SGHNT and CDR2 is YYREEE (reference sequence). The CDR3 DNA is TGTGCCAGCAGCTTGGTTCTACCAAATGAGCAGTTCTTC. This gives the protein CASSLVLPNEQFF.

V and J are TRBV12-2 and TRBJ2-3; the D call TRBD2 from the table was never checked on the DNA. TRBV12-2 is described as a pseudogene. The CDR3 spans 14 residues. The CDR3 reads CASRPGGSTDTQYF. Here the CDR3 DNA reads TGTGCAAGTCGCCCTGGAGGTAGCACAGATACGCAGTATTTT.

The CDR3 region is CASSPTGVEQYF. CDR3 coding DNA: TGTGCCAGCAGTCCGACAGGGGTCGAGCAGTACTTC. The chain carries TRBV27 and TRBJ2-7; 8 bases align to TRBD1. Germline V gene lookup returns CDR1 MNHEY and CDR2 SMNVEV (reference sequence). This CDR3 has 12 residues. Unmatched junction bases numbered 3, after V lost 5 bases and J lost 6 bases.

By sample fraction, this clone is medium-sized. DNA for the CDR3: TGTGCCAGCAGTTTCCGGGAGGACAGGGACGAGCAGTACTTC. The encoded protein is CASSFREDRDEQYF. J is TRBJ2-7 and V is TRBV27; D is perhaps TRBD1 (8 bases). The CDR3 consists of 14 residues. In germline, CDR1 is MNHEY, CDR2 SMNVEV (reference sequence). Trimming cost V 3 bases and J 5 bases, with 14 bases left between them.